These 32 T cell receptor beta chains share one sample of origin, sequenced in a study of early T cells in non-severe SARS-CoV-2 infection. TCRdb re-analysed the 5' RACE reads in MiXCR, keeping a single row per CDR3 protein. The sample has about 61,000 distinct CDR3 sequences, more than 10% seen once. The sample consisted of whole blood, taken at baseline. These receptors were obtained from an adult who was a healthcare worker with PCR-confirmed SARS-CoV-2 infection or an uninfected control (not recorded which). The donor label of this sample is uncertain.

The sample holds many counts of this clonotype. The chain has TRBV12-3 or TRBV12-4 and TRBJ2-1; D is uncertain. V was trimmed by 6 bases and J by 7 bases, leaving 10 bases between them. The CDR3 contains 12 residues. The CDR3 protein is CASSRDINEQFF. The DNA of the CDR3 is TGTGCCAGCAGCCGTGACATTAATGAGCAGTTCTTC.

This clonotype was detected many times. The V gene is TRBV14, the J gene TRBJ2-3; D uncertain. The CDR3 has 13 residues. Germline values: CDR1 SGHDN, CDR2 FVKESK. Trimming removed 2 bases at V and 2 bases at J, with 5 bases between. This CDR3 reads CASSQTFTDTQYF. DNA of the CDR3: TGTGCCAGCAGCCAAACTTTCACAGATACGCAGTATTTT.

This clonotype was seen a handful of times. The chain couples TRBV20-1 to TRBJ2-3, with 10 bases identical to TRBD2. The CDR3 has 15 residues. Germline CDR1 DFQATT, CDR2 SNEGSKA (reference sequence). V gave up 6 bases and J gave up 3 bases; unmatched junction bases: 9. The CDR3 DNA reads as TGCAGTGCATTCGGACTAGCGGCGCAAACAGATACGCAGTATTTT. Translating it yields CSAFGLAAQTDTQYF.

This clonotype was counted ten times or more. V usage is TRBV7-6 and J usage is TRBJ2-1; 8 positions match TRBD2. J was trimmed by 4 bases and V by 1 base; bases with no gene match: 3. CDR3 size: 15 residues. Germline-derived CDR1 and CDR2 are SGHVS and FNYEAQ. CDR3 loop: CASSLETSGYNEQFF. For the CDR3, the DNA is TGTGCCAGCAGCTTAGAAACTAGCGGTTACAATGAGCAGTTCTTC.

The rearrangement uses TRBV19 and TRBJ1-5; 10 bases are a match to TRBD1. Trimming at V came to 6 bases and at J to 3 bases, leaving 8 bases not matched to a gene. Germline-derived CDR1 and CDR2 are LNHDA and SQIVND (reference sequence). This CDR3 region has 16 residues. CDR3 sequence reads: CASRATGQGHNQPQHF. Written as DNA, the CDR3 is TGTGCCAGTAGGGCCACGGGACAGGGGCACAATCAGCCCCAGCATTTT.

This clonotype was seen repeatedly, ten times or more. V is TRBV6-6 and J is TRBJ1-3, with 8 bases aligning to TRBD1. Per germline, CDR1 MNHNY and CDR2 SVGAGI (reference sequence). This CDR3 is built from 19 residues. After removal of 2 bases from V and 0 bases from J, the junction contained 12 bases not matched to a gene. CDR3 DNA: TGTGCCAGCAGTTACCGATTCCGGACAGGGACCACCTCTGGAAACACCATATATTTT. As protein: CASSYRFRTGTTSGNTIYF.

Note on this clonotype: A much larger clone sits a single nucleotide away, making a read error possible. The chain has TRBV11-2 and TRBJ2-2; TRBD2 aligns across 10 bases. Trimming took 5 bases from V and 9 from J; bases not matched to a gene: 9. Germline CDR1 and CDR2: SGHAT and FQNNGV. The CDR3 has 15 amino acids. The CDR3 protein is CASSLGLLAGWELFF. In nucleotides, the CDR3 is TGTGCCAGCAGCCTGGGACTACTAGCGGGATGGGAGCTGTTTTTT.

To note about this clonotype: It may be a read error: a sequence one base away is much more abundant. The V and J genes are TRBV5-1 and TRBJ2-5, with 9 bases lining up with TRBD1. The CDR3 spans 15 residues. Germline lookup yields CDR1 SGHRS and CDR2 YFSETQ. The CDR3, as DNA: TGCGCCAGGAGCTTGGGGGACAGGGAGGAAGAGACCCAGTACTTC. Its translation: CARSLGDREEETQYF.

The chain uses TRBV7-2 and TRBJ2-5, with TRBD2 as a possible D gene (5 bases). The CDR3 runs to 13 residues. Germline loops: CDR1 SGHTA, CDR2 FQGNSA. Trimming cost V 5 bases and J 4 bases, with 11 bases left between them. This chain's CDR3 is CASSRSLAETQYF. CDR3 DNA sequence: TGTGCCAGCAGCAGGAGCCTAGCAGAGACCCAGTACTTC. The entire variable domain, with the rest obtained from reference TRBV7-2 and TRBJ2-5, is as follows: GAGVSQSPSNKVTEKGKDVELRCDPISGHTALYWYRQSLGQGLEFLIYFQGNSAPDKSGLPSDRFSAERTGGSVSTLTIQRTQQEDSAVYLCASSRSLAETQYFGPGTRLLVL.

The chain joins TRBV6-5 to TRBJ2-3; D is uncertain. Trimming cost V 2 bases and J 2 bases, with 8 bases left between them. The CDR3 runs to 14 residues. Germline V gene data show CDR1 as MNHEY and CDR2 as SVGAGI. The chain's CDR3 is CASSYQKLTDTQYF. CDR3 nucleotide sequence: TGTGCCAGCAGTTACCAGAAACTCACAGATACGCAGTATTTT.

The sample holds many counts of this clonotype. V gene TRBV12-5 combines with J gene TRBJ2-1; TRBD1 matches at 7 bases. V was pared by 6 bases and J by 7 bases, with 6 bases of the junction left unmatched. Germline V CDR1 and CDR2: LGHNT, FRNRAP. CDR3 size: 13 residues. The CDR3 is CASGRTGRNEQFF. For the CDR3, the DNA is TGTGCTAGTGGGCGGACAGGACGTAATGAGCAGTTCTTC.

This clonotype showed up just a few times. This rearrangement joins TRBV2 to TRBJ2-1, with 14 bases matching TRBD2. Germline CDR1 and CDR2: SNHLY and FYNNEI. V shed 5 bases, J shed 9 bases, and the junction held 6 bases outside the gene matches. The CDR3 has 15 residues. CDR3 coding DNA: TGTGCCAGCAGTCTGACTAGCGGGGGGGCCGGTGAGCAGTTCTTC. Protein sequence: CASSLTSGGAGEQFF.

This clonotype has a handful of counts. V usage is TRBV29-1 and J usage is TRBJ1-1, with D perhaps TRBD1 (5 bases). This CDR3 has 14 amino acids. Germline CDR1 is SQVTM and CDR2 is ANQGSEA. V was trimmed by 4 bases and J by 1 base, leaving 13 bases between them. The CDR3 bases are TGCAGCGTTGTCGTGCAGGGTACGAACACTGAAGCTTTCTTT. Residues: CSVVVQGTNTEAFF.

The chain recombines TRBV11-2 with TRBJ2-3; 9 positions agree with TRBD1. This CDR3 has 18 residues. Germline loops: CDR1 SGHAT, CDR2 FQNNGV. V lost 5 bases, J lost 1 base, and 13 bases stayed unmatched. Here the CDR3 DNA reads TGTGCCAGCAGCCGCCGGGACAGGGCATTTGTGGGCACAGATACGCAGTATTTT. Amino acids: CASSRRDRAFVGTDTQYF.

This clonotype was counted only a few times. This rearrangement joins TRBV11-2 to TRBJ1-1; TRBD1 matches 7 bases. The CDR3 runs 14 residues. The V segment lost 5 bases and the J segment 1 base; nucleotides outside the gene matches: 4. CDR1 is SGHAT, CDR2 FQNNGV, per germline. DNA of the CDR3: TGTGCCAGCAGCGTAAACAGGGGGAACACTGAAGCTTTCTTT. It encodes CASSVNRGNTEAFF.

CDR3 sequence (DNA): TGTGCCAGTACGCGGACAGCGCGCCAATGGACTAATGAAAAACTGTTTTTT. Protein: CASTRTARQWTNEKLFF. The chain links TRBV19 to TRBJ1-4, with a weak D call TRBD1 (6 bases). The V and J ends lost 7 bases and 2 bases respectively, with 20 bases between them. The CDR3 has 17 amino acids. Germline CDR1 is LNHDA and CDR2 is SQIVND (reference sequence). Full variable domain (remainder filled in from reference TRBV19 and TRBJ1-4): DGGITQSPKYLFRKEGQNVTLSCEQNLNHDAMYWYRQDPGQGLRLIYYSQIVNDFQKGDIAEGYSVSREKKESFPLTVTSAQKNPTAFYLCASTRTARQWTNEKLFFGSGTQLSVL.

The V gene is TRBV28, the J gene TRBJ1-1; 9 bases line up with TRBD1. The V and J ends lost 5 bases and 4 bases, in that order; junction bases with no gene match: 8. The CDR3 contains 15 residues. Germline values: CDR1 MDHEN, CDR2 SYDVKM. CDR3 region: CASSPHGTGSTEAFF. CDR3 nucleotides: TGTGCCAGCAGTCCCCACGGGACAGGGAGCACTGAAGCTTTCTTT.

In its sample, this clonotype was seen a few times. The chain recombines TRBV29-1 with TRBJ1-2, with 7 bases aligning to TRBD1. Germline lookup yields CDR1 SQVTM and CDR2 ANQGSEA. The CDR3 loop spans 11 amino acids. With 7 bases clipped from V and 6 bases from J, the junction kept 5 bases outside the gene matches. This CDR3 reads CSGEQGNGYTF. In DNA form, the CDR3 reads TGCAGCGGAGAACAGGGGAATGGCTACACCTTC.

This clonotype was seen repeatedly, ten times or more. This chain's CDR3 is CASSPQGGTEAFF. DNA of the CDR3: TGTGCCAGCAGCCCACAGGGCGGGACTGAAGCTTTCTTT. The chain carries TRBV6-4 and TRBJ1-1, with a weak D call TRBD1 (6 bases). The germline gives CDR1 MRHNA, CDR2 SNTAGT. The CDR3 contains 13 residues. The V end was cut by 6 bases, the J end by 5 bases, with 13 bases between.

This clonotype appeared a single time. The chain uses TRBV7-2 and TRBJ2-3; TRBD2 agrees at 13 bases. The V segment lost 6 bases and the J segment 5 bases; nucleotides outside the gene matches: 8. The CDR3 extends over 16 amino acids. Germline CDR1 reads SGHTA; CDR2 reads FQGNSA. Here the CDR3 reads CASRILAGGPRDTQYF. DNA for the CDR3: TGTGCCAGCAGGATACTAGCGGGGGGGCCAAGAGATACGCAGTATTTT.

This clonotype was observed a handful of times. The chain employs TRBV6-5 and TRBJ1-1; D might be TRBD1 (5 bases). Germline V gives CDR1 MNHEY, CDR2 SVGAGI. CDR3 length: 14 residues. V was trimmed by 5 bases and J by 4 bases, leaving 14 bases between them. The DNA for the CDR3 is TGTGCCAGCAGTAAATACCCAGGGAGCACTGAAGCTTTCTTT. Translated: CASSKYPGSTEAFF.

This clonotype was detected only a few times. The chain uses TRBV25-1 and TRBJ1-1; the match to TRBD1 covers 8 bases. Germline values: CDR1 MGHDK, CDR2 SYGVNS. J gave up 3 bases and V 7 bases, and 4 bases lay outside the gene matches. This CDR3 comprises 13 residues. This CDR3 reads CASKGQGHTEAFF. The CDR3 coding sequence is TGTGCCAGCAAAGGACAGGGTCACACTGAAGCTTTCTTT.

This clonotype was observed at least ten times. The chain carries TRBV6-1 and TRBJ2-3; weak D call: TRBD1 (5 bases). V lost 6 bases to trimming and J lost 1 base, with 17 bases between them. From germline, CDR1 is MNHNS and CDR2 SASEGT. The CDR3 is 16 amino acids. The CDR3 nucleotides read TGTGCCAGCAGAAACCAGGGTTCCTTAGGCACAGATACGCAGTATTTT. It translates to CASRNQGSLGTDTQYF.

This clonotype was picked up a small number of times. The gene calls are TRBV10-3 and TRBJ2-5; 12 nucleotides agree with TRBD1. Unmatched junction bases numbered 3, after V lost 11 bases and J lost 5 bases. There are 12 residues in the CDR3. Germline lookup yields CDR1 ENHRY and CDR2 SYGVKD. The CDR3 region has the DNA TGTGCCGCTGGGACAGGGGGCGAGACCCAGTACTTC. Translation gives CAAGTGGETQYF.

V gene TRBV5-1 combines with J gene TRBJ2-1; D is unresolved. CDR1 and CDR2 (germline): SGHRS, YFSETQ. V was cut by 4 bases and J by 4 bases, with 3 bases left in between. The CDR3 covers 11 residues. CDR3 coding DNA: TGCGCCAGCAGCGAGTACAATGAGCAGTTCTTC. It codes for CASSEYNEQFF.

Notes on this clonotype: The junction and the germline gene differ at one end; a read error may be behind it. The chain carries TRBV20-1 and TRBJ2-5; D not certain. This CDR3 has 13 residues. From germline, CDR1 is DFQATT and CDR2 SNEGSKA (reference sequence). The DNA of the CDR3 is TGCAGTGCTAAGCCTCAAGGGCTAGAGACCCTGTACTTC. Translation gives CSAKPQGLETLYF.

This chain connects TRBV10-3 to TRBJ2-5, with TRBD2 matching over 11 bases. The CDR3 loop spans 16 amino acids. Per germline, CDR1 ENHRY and CDR2 SYGVKD. V trimming: 6 bases; J trimming: 5 bases; junction bases outside the gene matches: 11. The CDR3, as DNA: TGTGCCATCAGAAATCCCTTAGCGGGGGGGCCCGAGACCCAGTACTTC. This translates into CAIRNPLAGGPETQYF.

The gene calls are TRBV12-3 or TRBV12-4 and TRBJ2-3; D is possibly TRBD2 (6 bases). This CDR3 region has 15 residues. V was pared by 7 bases and J by 2 bases, with 16 bases between. The CDR3 coding sequence is TGTGCCAGCACCAATGGCCCGGGGGTCACAGATACGCAGTATTTT. Protein sequence: CASTNGPGVTDTQYF.

Points on this clonotype: Mismatch with germline at one junction end may stem from a read error. Here the CDR3 reads CASGSRIGTGFF. The DNA for the CDR3 is TGTGCCAGCGGTTCGCGCATCGGGACAGGCTTCTTC. V is TRBV6-6 and J is TRBJ1-2; 8 bases align to TRBD1. CDR1 and CDR2 from the germline V gene are MNHNY and SVGAGI (reference sequence). The CDR3 is 12 residues long.

DNA of the CDR3: TGTGCCATCAGTGACGTGACTAGCGGGGGCACAGATACGCAGTATTTT. Amino acids: CAISDVTSGGTDTQYF. The V and J genes are TRBV10-3 and TRBJ2-3; TRBD2 matches 11 bases. CDR1 and CDR2 from the germline V gene are ENHRY and SYGVKD. CDR3 size: 16 residues. V was pared by 3 bases and J by 1 base, with 3 bases of the junction left unmatched.

In regard to this clonotype: A read error may account for a junction end that differs from germline. This chain connects TRBV5-1 to TRBJ2-1, with unresolved D. Germline CDR1 reads SGHRS; CDR2 reads YFSETQ. CDR3 size: 11 residues. The DNA for the CDR3 is TGCGCCAGCAGCAGTACCCAGGAGTCGGTCTTC. Translating gives CASSSTQESVF.

This clonotype was observed a few times. The V call is TRBV4-2, the J call TRBJ1-6; no clear D gene. The germline V gene has CDR1 LGHNA and CDR2 YNFKEQ. V was cut by 0 bases and J by 9 bases, with 12 bases left in between. CDR3 length: 15 residues. CDR3 nucleotides: TGTGCCAGCAGCCAAGAACTTTCCCAGGCTTCACCCCTCCACTTT. Translation gives CASSQELSQASPLHF.